This TCR beta chain is drawn from a study of T cell repertoires in cytomegalovirus infection (dated by TCRdb to about 2019). Looking at the study overall: Recently identified HLA-C-restricted CMV epitopes, whose presentation resists viral immunomodulation, were targeted by peptide stimulations together with well-studied HLA-B-restricted epitopes. The HLA type of each donor mattered for the analysis, because public TCR beta signatures pointed to carriage of CMV infection along with the matching HLA type. On the study overall, not on this receptor specifically: Cumulative frequency of public TCR beta family members discriminated carriers of CMV infection plus the relevant HLA type in this cohort and an independent approximately 350-donor cohort. The ex vivo response was dominated by HLA-C-restricted CMV-specific TCR beta clonotypes, which also provided the single most frequent clonotype in two of eight donors.

The treatment or condition label corresponds to: in vitro stimulation with specific CMV peptide epitopes to enrich CMV-specific T cells. Turning to this clonotype: It has no known antigen specificity. No clone much larger than this one lies a single base away; base qualities are absent.

The CDR3 has 14 amino acids, counting the end cysteine and phenylalanine. Left in the record is the CDR3 DNA by itself, 42 bases read in frame from the first base. The V and J ends are trimmed by 9 bases and 9 bases, leaving 23 bases between them. The germline V gene encodes CDR1 MNHEY and CDR2 SMNVEV (reference sequence). The sequencer was an Illumina HiSeq 1500. TCRdb reprocessing: public reads trimmed at Q25 with fastp, clones called with MiXCR, in-frame beta chains kept. Merged by CDR3 protein, the rows form single entries marked with the most common genes and DNA. This sample holds some 920,000 distinct CDR3 sequences; approximately 33% were observed only once. About an eighth of the sample is held by the ten biggest clonotypes.

This TCR was sampled from a human donor in good health (CMV status not recorded). Some clones in this sample may be carry-over from other donors' samples. Sequenced material: cultured CD8+ T cells from PBMCs, taken from culture after CMV antigen stimulation. Recombination connected TRBV27 to TRBJ1-1, with an unclear D gene assignment. The CDR3 loop reads CASRVYSGDSKAFF. The nucleotide sequence reads TGTGCCAGTCGAGTTTATTCGGGCGATTCGAAAGCTTTCTTT.